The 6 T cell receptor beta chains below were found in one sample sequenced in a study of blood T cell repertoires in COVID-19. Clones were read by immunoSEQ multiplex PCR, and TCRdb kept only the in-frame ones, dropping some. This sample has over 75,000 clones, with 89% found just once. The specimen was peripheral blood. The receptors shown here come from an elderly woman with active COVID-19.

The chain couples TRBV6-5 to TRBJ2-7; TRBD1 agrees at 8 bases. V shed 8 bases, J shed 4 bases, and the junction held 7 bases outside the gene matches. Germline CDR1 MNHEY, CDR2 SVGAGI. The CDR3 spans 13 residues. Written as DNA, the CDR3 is TGTGCCAGCGGACAGGGCCCTTCGTACGAGCAGTACTTC. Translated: CASGQGPSYEQYF.

The CDR3, as DNA: TGTGCCAGTAGTATCGGCGGGGGAGCGAACGAGCAGTACTTC. Amino acids: CASSIGGGANEQYF. V is TRBV19 and J is TRBJ2-7; 7 bases fit TRBD2. J lost 5 bases, V lost 3 bases, and 7 bases had no gene match. This CDR3 is 14 amino acids long. The germline V gene has CDR1 LNHDA and CDR2 SQIVND (reference sequence).

Here the CDR3 reads CARSRGRGEKLFF. CDR3 in DNA: TGTGCCAGAAGCAGGGGGCGCGGTGAAAAACTGTTTTTT. The chain recombines TRBV2 with TRBJ1-4; 8 bases are a match to TRBD1. This CDR3 spans 13 amino acids. J was trimmed by 7 bases and V by 9 bases; bases with no gene match: 7. Per germline, CDR1 SNHLY and CDR2 FYNNEI.

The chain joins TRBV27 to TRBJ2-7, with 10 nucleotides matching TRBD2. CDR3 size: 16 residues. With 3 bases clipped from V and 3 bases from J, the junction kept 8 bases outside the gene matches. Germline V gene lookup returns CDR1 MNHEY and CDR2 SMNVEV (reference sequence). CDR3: CASSLKGWTSGYEQYF. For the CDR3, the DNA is TGTGCCAGCAGTTTGAAAGGATGGACTAGCGGCTACGAGCAGTACTTC.

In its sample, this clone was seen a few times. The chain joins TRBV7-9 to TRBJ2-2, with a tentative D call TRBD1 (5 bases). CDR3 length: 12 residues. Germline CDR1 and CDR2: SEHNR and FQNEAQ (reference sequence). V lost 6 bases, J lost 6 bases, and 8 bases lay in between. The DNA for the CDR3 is TGTGCCAGCAGGAAAGGGGCCGGGGAGCTGTTTTTT. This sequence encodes CASRKGAGELFF.

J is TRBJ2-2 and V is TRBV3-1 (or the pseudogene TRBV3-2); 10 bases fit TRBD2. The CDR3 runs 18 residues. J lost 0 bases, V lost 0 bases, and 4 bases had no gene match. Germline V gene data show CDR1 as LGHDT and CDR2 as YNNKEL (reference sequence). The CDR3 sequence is CASSQEGSGRSNTGELFF. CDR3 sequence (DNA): TGTGCCAGCAGCCAAGAAGGTAGCGGGAGGTCGAACACCGGGGAGCTGTTTTTT.